Following are 10 T cell receptor beta chains from one sample sequenced in a study of blood T cell repertoires in COVID-19. The method was immunoSEQ multiplex PCR; TCRdb's version includes in-frame clones alone and lacks a portion of them. The table includes around 240,000 clones, 84% detected once. Input material: peripheral blood. The receptor source for this set is a woman aged 40-49 years who had recovered from COVID-19.

The chain recombines TRBV23-1 with TRBJ2-5, with D tentatively TRBD1 (7 bases). TRBV23-1 is treated as an ORF (open reading frame) with a function not yet certain. The CDR3 length is 16 residues. The V gene lost 1 base and the J gene lost 2 bases, with 14 bases spanning the gap. The DNA of the CDR3 is TGCGCCAGCAGTCAATTAACCGGGGGACAGCAAGAGACCCAGTACTTC. It codes for CASSQLTGGQQETQYF.

This chain joins TRBV9 and TRBJ2-5, with 9 nucleotides matching TRBD2. The germline V gene has CDR1 SGDLS and CDR2 YYNGEE. There are 15 residues in the CDR3. V dropped 9 bases and J dropped 4; count of bases not matched to a gene: 13. The CDR3 reads CATTESGGSGETQYF. CDR3 DNA: TGTGCCACCACGGAGAGCGGGGGGAGTGGAGAGACCCAGTACTTC. Full variable domain (remainder filled in from reference TRBV9 and TRBJ2-5): DSGVTQTPKHLITATGQRVTLRCSPRSGDLSVYWYQQSLDQGLQFLIQYYNGEERAKGNILERFSAQQFPDLHSELNLSSLELGDSALYFCATTESGGSGETQYFGPGTRLLVL.

This chain uses TRBV27 with TRBJ1-2; 8 bases match TRBD1. Germline loops: CDR1 MNHEY, CDR2 SMNVEV (reference sequence). V gave up 5 bases and J gave up 8 bases; unmatched junction bases: 10. The CDR3 runs to 14 residues. CDR3 region: CASSPRTGFMGYTF. DNA of the CDR3: TGTGCCAGCAGTCCACGGACAGGGTTCATGGGCTACACCTTC.

This clone came up once. J is TRBJ2-7 and V is TRBV30, with TRBD1 identical over 7 bases. Germline CDR1 and CDR2: GTSNPN and SVGIG (reference sequence). Trimming removed 0 bases from V and 0 bases from J; junction bases left unmatched: 8. This CDR3 comprises 16 residues. The DNA for the CDR3 is TGTGCCTGGAGTGTACAACCGGGACAGTCCTCCTACGAGCAGTACTTC. Protein product: CAWSVQPGQSSYEQYF.

The V and J genes are TRBV19 and TRBJ1-4; D is uncertain. V was clipped by 3 bases and J by 1 base, with 12 bases between them. The CDR3 runs to 16 residues. Germline V CDR1 and CDR2: LNHDA, SQIVND (reference sequence). The CDR3 DNA follows: TGTGCCAGTAGTATGGCGCCGGGTCAAACTAATGAAAAACTGTTTTTT. It yields the protein CASSMAPGQTNEKLFF. Together with reference TRBV19 and TRBJ1-4, the CDR3 gives the full variable domain: DGGITQSPKYLFRKEGQNVTLSCEQNLNHDAMYWYRQDPGQGLRLIYYSQIVNDFQKGDIAEGYSVSREKKESFPLTVTSAQKNPTAFYLCASSMAPGQTNEKLFFGSGTQLSVL.

In DNA form, the CDR3 reads TGTGCCAGCAGCTTCGGCGGGGGGTACACAGATACGCAGTATTTT. Protein: CASSFGGGYTDTQYF. The rearrangement uses TRBV6-2 or TRBV6-3 and TRBJ2-3; 8 nucleotides line up with TRBD2. V lost 6 bases to trimming and J lost 2 bases; unmatched junction nucleotides: 7. CDR1 MNHEY and CDR2 SVGEGT come from the germline V gene. The CDR3 consists of 15 residues.

Worth noting for this clone: The same CDR3 can be traced to other DNA sequences in this sample. J is TRBJ1-1 and V is TRBV18; perhaps TRBD1 as D (5 bases). The CDR3 covers 14 residues. V was pared by 3 bases and J by 1 base, with 9 bases between. Germline V gene lookup returns CDR1 KGHSH and CDR2 LQKENI. For the CDR3, the DNA is TGTGCCAGCTCACCCTCGCAGGGGAACACTGAAGCTTTCTTT. Translated, it gives CASSPSQGNTEAFF.

The chain recombines TRBV7-8 with TRBJ2-1, with no clear D. Germline CDR1 is SGHVS and CDR2 is FQNEAQ. Between the trimmed V and J ends, which lost 5 bases and 9 bases, there was a span of 17 bases. CDR3 size: 14 residues. The CDR3 DNA reads as TGTGCCAGCAGCCCCCAAAGGCTAGGTAGTGAGCAGTTCTTC. Translation: CASSPQRLGSEQFF.

The chain joins TRBV30 to TRBJ2-7; the match to TRBD1 covers 11 bases. Trimming took 5 bases from V and 2 from J; bases not matched to a gene: 5. The CDR3 has 14 amino acids. Per the germline V gene, CDR1 is GTSNPN and CDR2 is SVGIG (reference sequence). The CDR3 here is CAWGRDRGTYEQYF. In DNA, the CDR3 is TGTGCCTGGGGCCGGGACAGGGGGACCTACGAGCAGTACTTC.

The chain is built from TRBV7-6 and TRBJ1-5; TRBD1 might be the D (5 bases). V lost 4 bases and J lost 1, with 8 bases in between. The germline CDR1 and CDR2 sequences are SGHVS and FNYEAQ. This CDR3 has 14 residues. DNA of the CDR3: TGTGCCAGCAGCTCGCGGGACAGCAATCAGCCCCAGCATTTT. It is translated as CASSSRDSNQPQHF.